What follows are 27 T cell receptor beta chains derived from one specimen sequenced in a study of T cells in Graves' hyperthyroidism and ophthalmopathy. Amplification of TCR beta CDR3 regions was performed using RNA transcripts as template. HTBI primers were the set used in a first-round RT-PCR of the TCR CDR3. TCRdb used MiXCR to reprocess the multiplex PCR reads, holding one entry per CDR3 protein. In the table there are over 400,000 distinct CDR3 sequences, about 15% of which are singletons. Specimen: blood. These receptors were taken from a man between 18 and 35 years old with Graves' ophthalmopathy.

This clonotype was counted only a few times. In DNA form, the CDR3 reads TGTGCCACCAGTGACTCCCCGGGACAGGGAGAACAGCCCCAGCATTTT. Its translation: CATSDSPGQGEQPQHF. J is TRBJ1-5 and V is TRBV24-1, with 9 bases matching TRBD1. CDR3 length: 16 amino acids. V lost 4 bases to trimming and J lost 7 bases; unmatched junction nucleotides: 10. Germline V gene sequence: CDR1 KGHDR, CDR2 SFDVKD.

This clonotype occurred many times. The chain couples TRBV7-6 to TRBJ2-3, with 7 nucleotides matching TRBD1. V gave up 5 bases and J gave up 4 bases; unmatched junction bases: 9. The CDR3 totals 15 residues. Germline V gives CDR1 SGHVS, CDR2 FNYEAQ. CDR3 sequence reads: CASSGGQVGPDTQYF. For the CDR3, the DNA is TGTGCCAGCAGCGGAGGACAGGTGGGCCCAGATACGCAGTATTTT.

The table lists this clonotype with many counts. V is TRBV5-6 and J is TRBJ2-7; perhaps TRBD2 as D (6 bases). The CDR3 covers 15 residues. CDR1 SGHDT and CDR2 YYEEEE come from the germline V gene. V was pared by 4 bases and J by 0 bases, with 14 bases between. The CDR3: CASSSRERSSYEQYF. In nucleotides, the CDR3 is TGTGCCAGCAGCAGCCGGGAGAGGAGCTCCTACGAGCAGTACTTC. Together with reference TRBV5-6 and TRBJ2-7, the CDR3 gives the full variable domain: DAGVTQSPTHLIKTRGQQVTLRCSPKSGHDTVSWYQQALGQGPQFIFQYYEEEERQRGNFPDRFSGHQFPNYSSELNVNALLLGDSALYLCASSSRERSSYEQYFGPGTRLTVT.

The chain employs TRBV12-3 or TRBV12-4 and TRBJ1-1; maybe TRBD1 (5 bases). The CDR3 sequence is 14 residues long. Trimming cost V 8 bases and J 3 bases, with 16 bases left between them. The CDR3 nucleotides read TGTGCCAGCGACCCTCCGGTAGGGGACACTGAAGCTTTCTTT. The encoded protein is CASDPPVGDTEAFF.

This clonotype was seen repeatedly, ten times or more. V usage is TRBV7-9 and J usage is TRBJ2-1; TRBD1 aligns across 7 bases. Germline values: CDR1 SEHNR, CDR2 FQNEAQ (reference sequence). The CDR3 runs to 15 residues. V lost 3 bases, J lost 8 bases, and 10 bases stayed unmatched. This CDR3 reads CASSFLRDSMDEQFF. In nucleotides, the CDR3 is TGTGCCAGCAGCTTTCTCCGGGACAGTATGGATGAGCAGTTCTTC.

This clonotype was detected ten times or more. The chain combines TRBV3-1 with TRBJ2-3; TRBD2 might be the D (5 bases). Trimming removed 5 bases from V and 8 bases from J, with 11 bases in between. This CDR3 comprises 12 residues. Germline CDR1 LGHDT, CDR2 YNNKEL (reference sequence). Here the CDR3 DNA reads TGTGCCAGCAGCAGCTTGGAGGCTACGCAGTATTTT. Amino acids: CASSSLEATQYF.

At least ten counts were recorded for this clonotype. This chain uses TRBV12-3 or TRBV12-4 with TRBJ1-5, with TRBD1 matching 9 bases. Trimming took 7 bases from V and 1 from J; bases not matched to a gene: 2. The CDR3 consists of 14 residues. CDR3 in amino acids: CASKGQGSNQPQHF. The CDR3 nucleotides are TGTGCCAGCAAGGGACAGGGCAGCAATCAGCCCCAGCATTTT.

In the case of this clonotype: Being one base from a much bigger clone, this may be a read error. The CDR3 DNA reads as TGTGTCACCAGTGACACGGACAGGAACACCGGGGAGCTGTTTTTT. It codes for CVTSDTDRNTGELFF. This chain joins TRBV24-1 and TRBJ2-2; weak D call: TRBD1 (6 bases). CDR1 is KGHDR and CDR2 is SFDVKD in the germline V gene. This CDR3 region has 15 residues.

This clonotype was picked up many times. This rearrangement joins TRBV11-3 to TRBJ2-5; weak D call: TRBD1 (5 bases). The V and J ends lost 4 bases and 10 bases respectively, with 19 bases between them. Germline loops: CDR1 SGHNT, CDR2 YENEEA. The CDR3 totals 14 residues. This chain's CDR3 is CASSSGFRARGQYF. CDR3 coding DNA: TGTGCCAGCAGCTCAGGGTTTAGGGCACGCGGCCAGTACTTC.

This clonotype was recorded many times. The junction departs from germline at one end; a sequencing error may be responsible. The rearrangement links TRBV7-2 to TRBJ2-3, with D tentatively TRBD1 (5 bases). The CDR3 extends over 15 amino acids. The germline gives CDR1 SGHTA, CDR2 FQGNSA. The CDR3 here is CASSFRSADTDAQYF. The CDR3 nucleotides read TGTGCCAGCAGCTTCCGCTCCGCGGACACAGATGCGCAGTATTTT.

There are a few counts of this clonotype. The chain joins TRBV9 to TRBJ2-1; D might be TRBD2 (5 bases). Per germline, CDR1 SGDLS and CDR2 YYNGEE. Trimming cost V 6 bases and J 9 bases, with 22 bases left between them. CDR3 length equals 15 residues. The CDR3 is CASTETGMSSSEQFF. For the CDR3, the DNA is TGTGCCAGCACCGAAACCGGGATGAGCTCGAGTGAGCAGTTCTTC.

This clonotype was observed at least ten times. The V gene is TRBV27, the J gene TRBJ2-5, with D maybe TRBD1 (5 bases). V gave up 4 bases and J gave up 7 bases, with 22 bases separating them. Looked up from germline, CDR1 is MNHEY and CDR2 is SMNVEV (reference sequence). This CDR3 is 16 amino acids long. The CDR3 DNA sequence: TGTGCCAGCAGTTCTGCCCAGCGACAGATTACGGGGACCCAGTACTTC. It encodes CASSSAQRQITGTQYF.

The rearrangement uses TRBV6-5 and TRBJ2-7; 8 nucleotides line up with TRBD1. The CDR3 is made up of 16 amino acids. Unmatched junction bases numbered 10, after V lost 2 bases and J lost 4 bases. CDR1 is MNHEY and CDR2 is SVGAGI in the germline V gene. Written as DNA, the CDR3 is TGTGCCAGCAGTTACGCCAGGGGGCGAGGGAGGTACGAGCAGTACTTC. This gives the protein CASSYARGRGRYEQYF.

The CDR3 sequence is CASSEDAGSSPLHF. The CDR3 region has the DNA TGTGCCAGCAGTGAAGATGCGGGATCCTCACCCCTCCACTTT. This chain connects TRBV6-1 to TRBJ1-6; D ambiguous. Trimming took 1 base from V and 10 from J, leaving 11 bases between them. This CDR3 region has 14 residues. Germline assignment: CDR1 MNHNS and CDR2 SASEGT.

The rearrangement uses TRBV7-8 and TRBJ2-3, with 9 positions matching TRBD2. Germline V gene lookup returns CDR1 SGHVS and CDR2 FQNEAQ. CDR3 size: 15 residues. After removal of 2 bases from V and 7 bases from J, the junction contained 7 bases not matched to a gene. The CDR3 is CASSLQAGGGNTQYF. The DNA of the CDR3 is TGTGCCAGCAGCTTACAGGCGGGAGGGGGGAATACGCAGTATTTT.

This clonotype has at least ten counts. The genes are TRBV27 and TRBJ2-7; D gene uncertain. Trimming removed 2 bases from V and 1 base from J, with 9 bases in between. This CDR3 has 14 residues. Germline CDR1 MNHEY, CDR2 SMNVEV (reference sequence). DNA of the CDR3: TGTGCCAGCAGTTTACTCCAGGCGTCCTACGAGCAGTACTTC. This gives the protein CASSLLQASYEQYF.

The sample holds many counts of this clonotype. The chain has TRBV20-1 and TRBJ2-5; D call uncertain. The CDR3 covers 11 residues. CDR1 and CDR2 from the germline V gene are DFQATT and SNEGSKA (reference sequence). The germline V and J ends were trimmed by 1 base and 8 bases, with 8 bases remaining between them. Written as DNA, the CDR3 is TGCAGTGCTAGAGGTCAGCACACCCAGTACTTC. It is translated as CSARGQHTQYF.

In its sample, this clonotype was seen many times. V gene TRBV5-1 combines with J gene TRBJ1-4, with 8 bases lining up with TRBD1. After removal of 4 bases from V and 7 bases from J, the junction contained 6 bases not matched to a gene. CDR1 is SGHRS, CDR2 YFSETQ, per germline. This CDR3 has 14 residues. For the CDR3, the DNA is TGCGCCAGCAGCGCGGACAGGGAGGGTGAAAAACTGTTTTTT. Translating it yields CASSADREGEKLFF.

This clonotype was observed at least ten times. CDR3 protein: CASFIPGGEETQYF. The CDR3 DNA sequence: TGTGCCAGCTTCATCCCAGGAGGGGAAGAGACCCAGTACTTC. V usage is TRBV18 and J usage is TRBJ2-5; tentatively, D is TRBD2 (6 bases). The CDR3 has 14 residues. Germline V gene data show CDR1 as KGHSH and CDR2 as LQKENI. Trimming left V 7 bases short and J 3 bases short, with 15 bases between.

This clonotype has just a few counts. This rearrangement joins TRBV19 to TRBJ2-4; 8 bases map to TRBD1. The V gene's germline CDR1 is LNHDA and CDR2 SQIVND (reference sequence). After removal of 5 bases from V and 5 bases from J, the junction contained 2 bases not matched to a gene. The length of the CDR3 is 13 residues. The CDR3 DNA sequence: TGTGCCAGTAGTCGGGGACAGGAAAACATTCAGTACTTC. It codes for CASSRGQENIQYF.

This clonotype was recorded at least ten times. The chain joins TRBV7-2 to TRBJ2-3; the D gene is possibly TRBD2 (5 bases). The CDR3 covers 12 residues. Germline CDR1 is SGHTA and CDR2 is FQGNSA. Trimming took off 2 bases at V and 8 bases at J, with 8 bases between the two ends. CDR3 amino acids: CASSLSGGTQYF. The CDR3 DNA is TGTGCCAGCAGCTTAAGCGGAGGTACGCAGTATTTT.

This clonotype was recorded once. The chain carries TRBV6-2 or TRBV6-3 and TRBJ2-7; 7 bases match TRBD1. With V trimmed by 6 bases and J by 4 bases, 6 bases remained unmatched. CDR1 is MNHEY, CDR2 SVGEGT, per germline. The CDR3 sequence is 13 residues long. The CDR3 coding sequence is TGTGCCAGCAGACGACAGGGTGAATACGAGCAGTACTTC. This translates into CASRRQGEYEQYF.

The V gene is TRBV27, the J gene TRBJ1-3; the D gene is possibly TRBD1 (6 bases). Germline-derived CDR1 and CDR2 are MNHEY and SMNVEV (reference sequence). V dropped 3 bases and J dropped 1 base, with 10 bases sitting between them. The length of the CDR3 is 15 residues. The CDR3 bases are TGTGCCAGCAGTTTCCGCGGGACATCTGGAAACACCATATATTTT. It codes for CASSFRGTSGNTIYF.

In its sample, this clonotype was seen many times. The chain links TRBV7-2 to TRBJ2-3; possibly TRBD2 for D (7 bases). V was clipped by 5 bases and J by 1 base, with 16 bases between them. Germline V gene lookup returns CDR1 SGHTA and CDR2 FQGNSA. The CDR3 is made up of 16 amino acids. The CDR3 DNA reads TGTGCCAGCAGCGGGGGGGGGCTAGCGGGCACAGATACGCAGTATTTT. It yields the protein CASSGGGLAGTDTQYF.

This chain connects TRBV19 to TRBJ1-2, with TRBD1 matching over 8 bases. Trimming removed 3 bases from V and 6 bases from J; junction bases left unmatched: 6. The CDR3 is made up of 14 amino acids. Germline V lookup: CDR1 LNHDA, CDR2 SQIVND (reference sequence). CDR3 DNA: TGTGCCAGTAGTATCGACAGGGGATTGAATGGCTACACCTTC. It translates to CASSIDRGLNGYTF.

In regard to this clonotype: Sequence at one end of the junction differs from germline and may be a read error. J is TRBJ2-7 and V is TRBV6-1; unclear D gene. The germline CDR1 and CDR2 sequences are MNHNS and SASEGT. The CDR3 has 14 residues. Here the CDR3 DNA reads TGTCCCAGTCTTCGTAGGGCGGTTTCCTACGAGCAGTACTTC. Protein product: CPSLRRAVSYEQYF.

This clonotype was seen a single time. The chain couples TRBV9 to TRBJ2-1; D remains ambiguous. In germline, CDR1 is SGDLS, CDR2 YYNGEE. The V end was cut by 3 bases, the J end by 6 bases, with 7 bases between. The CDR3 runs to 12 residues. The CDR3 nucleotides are TGTGCCAGCAGCGAGTCCACCAATGAGCAGTTCTTC. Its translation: CASSESTNEQFF.